Listed below are T cell receptor beta chains from one sample, sequenced in a study of cytomegalovirus exposure and HLA in healthy donors. Method: immunoSEQ multiplex PCR; TCRdb's copy keeps in-frame clones and lacks some. The table lists 150,000 to 200,000 clones, roughly three quarters of them singletons. Sample: PBMCs. These receptors were obtained from a male donor in good health and CMV-seropositive. CDR3s include the opening cysteine and the closing phenylalanine or tryptophan. The order of the fields is J gene, V gene, D gene, clone size, CDR3 protein, CDR3 DNA. A D gene is named only where the DNA matches it firmly. Not all rows give a size; the values are once, few, many and, for expanded clones, a class.

j_call: TRBJ1-2
v_call: TRBV7-9
d_call: -
clone_size: -
cdr3_aa: CASSLGGYGYTF
cdr3_nt: TGTGCCAGCAGCTTAGGAGGGTATGGCTACACCTTC

j_call: TRBJ2-1
v_call: TRBV7-3
d_call: TRBD2
clone_size: -
cdr3_aa: CASSLSGGPYNEQFF
cdr3_nt: TGTGCCAGCAGCCTTTCGGGAGGGCCTTACAATGAGCAGTTCTTC

j_call: TRBJ2-1
v_call: TRBV13
d_call: -
clone_size: -
cdr3_aa: CASSLSVNKQFF
cdr3_nt: TGTGCCAGCAGCTTGAGTGTTAATAAGCAGTTCTTC

j_call: TRBJ2-1
v_call: TRBV9
d_call: -
clone_size: -
cdr3_aa: CASSVEGGRRIEQFF
cdr3_nt: TGTGCCAGCAGCGTAGAAGGGGGTCGTAGGATCGAGCAGTTCTTC

j_call: TRBJ1-5
v_call: TRBV6-1
d_call: -
clone_size: -
cdr3_aa: CASSGRGGTQPQHF
cdr3_nt: TGTGCCAGCAGCGGCCGGGGAGGGACCCAGCCCCAGCATTTT

j_call: TRBJ2-3
v_call: TRBV5-4
d_call: -
clone_size: -
cdr3_aa: CASSGRPTDTQYF
cdr3_nt: TGTGCCAGCAGCGGGCGACCGACAGATACGCAGTATTTT

j_call: TRBJ1-1
v_call: TRBV7-2
d_call: -
clone_size: -
cdr3_aa: CASSLVWGDTEAFF
cdr3_nt: TGTGCCAGCAGCTTAGTCTGGGGGGACACTGAAGCTTTCTTT

j_call: TRBJ2-3
v_call: TRBV5-1
d_call: TRBD2
clone_size: -
cdr3_aa: CASSLASGSTDTQYF
cdr3_nt: TGCGCCAGCAGCTTGGCTAGCGGAAGCACAGATACGCAGTATTTT

j_call: TRBJ1-1
v_call: TRBV6-6
d_call: -
clone_size: -
cdr3_aa: CASRNRQVSTEAFF
cdr3_nt: TGTGCCAGCAGAAACCGACAGGTGAGCACTGAAGCTTTCTTT

j_call: TRBJ2-3
v_call: TRBV5-8
d_call: TRBD1
clone_size: -
cdr3_aa: CASSLGTGRDPDTQYF
cdr3_nt: TGTGCCAGCAGCTTGGGGACAGGCCGAGACCCAGATACGCAGTATTTT

j_call: TRBJ1-3
v_call: TRBV7-2
d_call: -
clone_size: -
cdr3_aa: CASSPQSVSGNTIYF
cdr3_nt: TGTGCCAGCAGCCCGCAGTCAGTCTCTGGAAACACCATATATTTT

j_call: TRBJ2-7
v_call: TRBV27
d_call: -
clone_size: -
cdr3_aa: CASRIRGSLDEQYF
cdr3_nt: TGTGCCAGCAGAATAAGAGGGAGCCTCGACGAGCAGTACTTC

j_call: TRBJ2-7
v_call: TRBV18
d_call: TRBD1
clone_size: -
cdr3_aa: CASSPGTVNLYEQYF
cdr3_nt: TGTGCCAGCTCACCGGGGACAGTCAATCTCTACGAGCAGTACTTC

j_call: TRBJ2-7
v_call: TRBV7-2
d_call: TRBD1
clone_size: -
cdr3_aa: CASRRTGTDSYEQYF
cdr3_nt: TGTGCCAGCAGACGGACCGGGACAGACTCCTACGAGCAGTACTTC

j_call: TRBJ2-5
v_call: TRBV28
d_call: TRBD1
clone_size: once
cdr3_aa: CASSGSGQAIIETQYF
cdr3_nt: TGTGCCAGCAGTGGCTCGGGACAGGCAATTATAGAGACCCAGTACTTC

j_call: TRBJ1-1
v_call: TRBV4-1
d_call: -
clone_size: once
cdr3_aa: CASSPRTGTEAFF
cdr3_nt: TGCGCCAGCAGCCCGCGGACTGGAACTGAAGCTTTCTTT

j_call: TRBJ2-7
v_call: TRBV7-2
d_call: -
clone_size: -
cdr3_aa: CASSAAGQILSYEQYF
cdr3_nt: TGTGCCAGCAGCGCAGCCGGACAGATCCTTTCCTACGAGCAGTACTTC

j_call: TRBJ2-7
v_call: TRBV5-6
d_call: TRBD2
clone_size: -
cdr3_aa: CASSEGLTDYEQYF
cdr3_nt: TGTGCCAGCAGCGAGGGACTAACTGACTACGAGCAGTACTTC

j_call: TRBJ2-5
v_call: TRBV7-3
d_call: TRBD1
clone_size: -
cdr3_aa: CASSLFGTGDRETQYF
cdr3_nt: TGTGCCAGCAGCTTATTCGGGACAGGGGATCGAGAGACCCAGTACTTC

j_call: TRBJ2-5
v_call: TRBV7-2
d_call: TRBD1
clone_size: -
cdr3_aa: CASSLSIGDRRLTQYF
cdr3_nt: TGTGCCAGCAGCTTAAGTATCGGGGACAGGCGACTTACCCAGTACTTC

j_call: TRBJ2-7
v_call: TRBV2
d_call: TRBD1
clone_size: -
cdr3_aa: CASNPDRGLLVKQYF
cdr3_nt: TGTGCCAGCAACCCGGACAGGGGGCTCCTTGTGAAGCAGTACTTC

j_call: TRBJ2-1
v_call: TRBV28
d_call: -
clone_size: once
cdr3_aa: CASRDRNPYNEQFF
cdr3_nt: TGTGCCAGCAGAGACAGGAATCCCTACAATGAGCAGTTCTTC

j_call: TRBJ1-6
v_call: TRBV7-2
d_call: -
clone_size: -
cdr3_aa: CASSLRGSSYNSPLHF
cdr3_nt: TGTGCCAGCAGCTTAAGGGGAAGCTCCTATAATTCACCCCTCCACTTT

j_call: TRBJ2-5
v_call: TRBV22-1
d_call: -
clone_size: few
cdr3_aa: CPGSPIGGQGETQYF
cdr3_nt: TGTCCTGGGAGCCCAATTGGAGGACAGGGTGAGACCCAGTACTTC

j_call: TRBJ2-5
v_call: TRBV10-3
d_call: TRBD1
clone_size: -
cdr3_aa: CAISGGQGTAGIYQETQYF
cdr3_nt: TGTGCCATCAGTGGGGGACAGGGCACGGCGGGGATTTACCAAGAGACCCAGTACTTC

j_call: TRBJ2-1
v_call: TRBV7-2
d_call: -
clone_size: -
cdr3_aa: CASSLARGPSVEQFF
cdr3_nt: TGTGCCAGCAGCTTAGCGCGGGGGCCTAGCGTTGAGCAGTTCTTC

j_call: TRBJ1-4
v_call: TRBV18
d_call: -
clone_size: -
cdr3_aa: CASSLRQATNEKLFF
cdr3_nt: TGTGCCAGCTCACTAAGACAGGCAACTAATGAAAAACTGTTTTTT

j_call: TRBJ2-2
v_call: TRBV5-4
d_call: TRBD2
clone_size: -
cdr3_aa: CAGHLAGGPSGELFF
cdr3_nt: TGTGCCGGACATCTAGCGGGAGGGCCATCCGGGGAGCTGTTTTTT

j_call: TRBJ2-7
v_call: TRBV7-6
d_call: TRBD2
clone_size: once
cdr3_aa: CASSLGVGGLAGENYEQYF
cdr3_nt: TGTGCCAGCAGCTTAGGAGTGGGGGGACTAGCGGGGGAGAACTACGAGCAGTACTTC

j_call: TRBJ1-1
v_call: TRBV6-5
d_call: -
clone_size: -
cdr3_aa: CASITKGVRIEAFF
cdr3_nt: TGTGCCAGCATCACCAAAGGGGTTCGGATTGAAGCTTTCTTT

j_call: TRBJ2-3
v_call: TRBV7-8
d_call: -
clone_size: -
cdr3_aa: CASSWQVRTDTQYF
cdr3_nt: TGTGCCAGCAGCTGGCAGGTGCGCACAGATACGCAGTATTTT

j_call: TRBJ2-3
v_call: TRBV6-1
d_call: -
clone_size: -
cdr3_aa: CASSEEAASTDTQYF
cdr3_nt: TGTGCCAGCAGTGAAGAGGCGGCGAGCACAGATACGCAGTATTTT

j_call: TRBJ2-5
v_call: TRBV6-5
d_call: -
clone_size: -
cdr3_aa: CASISTGETQYF
cdr3_nt: TGTGCCAGCATATCTACCGGGGAGACCCAGTACTTC

j_call: TRBJ1-2
v_call: TRBV5-8
d_call: TRBD1
clone_size: -
cdr3_aa: CASSWGWDRSYGYTF
cdr3_nt: TGTGCCAGCAGCTGGGGATGGGACAGATCTTATGGCTACACCTTC

j_call: TRBJ2-7
v_call: TRBV30
d_call: -
clone_size: -
cdr3_aa: CAWSSTGEQYF
cdr3_nt: TGTGCCTGGAGTTCTACAGGCGAGCAGTACTTC

j_call: TRBJ1-3
v_call: TRBV19
d_call: TRBD1
clone_size: -
cdr3_aa: CASSSQGAGNTIYF
cdr3_nt: TGTGCCAGTAGTTCTCAGGGGGCCGGAAACACCATATATTTT

j_call: TRBJ2-5
v_call: TRBV5-5
d_call: -
clone_size: -
cdr3_aa: CASSFGGEETQYF
cdr3_nt: TGTGCCAGCAGCTTTGGAGGGGAAGAGACCCAGTACTTC

j_call: TRBJ2-1
v_call: TRBV4-2
d_call: -
clone_size: -
cdr3_aa: CASSQDEVEPRDEQFF
cdr3_nt: TGTGCCAGCAGCCAAGATGAAGTTGAGCCTAGAGATGAGCAGTTCTTC

j_call: TRBJ1-5
v_call: TRBV28
d_call: -
clone_size: few
cdr3_aa: CASSLLARPGGNQPQHF
cdr3_nt: TGTGCCAGCAGTTTATTAGCTCGCCCCGGTGGCAATCAGCCCCAGCATTTT

j_call: TRBJ2-7
v_call: TRBV7-9
d_call: TRBD1
clone_size: -
cdr3_aa: CASSFSRRDRVDHEQYF
cdr3_nt: TGTGCCAGCAGCTTCAGTCGGCGGGACAGGGTCGACCACGAGCAGTACTTC

j_call: TRBJ1-2
v_call: TRBV27
d_call: -
clone_size: -
cdr3_aa: CASSLGGNLGYTF
cdr3_nt: TGTGCCAGCAGTTTGGGGGGGAATTTAGGCTACACCTTC

j_call: TRBJ2-7
v_call: TRBV9
d_call: TRBD1
clone_size: -
cdr3_aa: CASSDTGDNLYEQYF
cdr3_nt: TGTGCCAGCAGCGATACAGGGGATAACCTCTACGAGCAGTACTTC

j_call: TRBJ1-2
v_call: TRBV7-9
d_call: -
clone_size: -
cdr3_aa: CASSREGVYYGYTF
cdr3_nt: TGTGCCAGCAGCCGAGAGGGAGTATACTATGGCTACACCTTC

j_call: TRBJ2-5
v_call: TRBV4-1
d_call: TRBD1
clone_size: -
cdr3_aa: CASSQVTGVFEETQYF
cdr3_nt: TGCGCCAGCAGCCAAGTGACAGGGGTGTTCGAAGAGACCCAGTACTTC

j_call: TRBJ2-7
v_call: TRBV14
d_call: TRBD1
clone_size: -
cdr3_aa: CASSPDRGALYEQYF
cdr3_nt: TGTGCCAGCAGTCCTGACAGGGGCGCCTTGTACGAGCAGTACTTC

j_call: TRBJ2-4
v_call: TRBV5-6
d_call: -
clone_size: -
cdr3_aa: CASSFGRRDIQYF
cdr3_nt: TGTGCCAGCAGCTTCGGCAGGCGGGACATTCAGTACTTC

j_call: TRBJ2-7
v_call: TRBV2
d_call: -
clone_size: once
cdr3_aa: CASSESWYGEQYF
cdr3_nt: TGTGCCAGCAGTGAATCCTGGTACGGCGAGCAGTACTTC

j_call: TRBJ2-7
v_call: TRBV6-1
d_call: TRBD2
clone_size: -
cdr3_aa: CASSETSGRFYEQYF
cdr3_nt: TGTGCCAGCAGTGAGACTAGCGGGAGGTTCTACGAGCAGTACTTC

j_call: TRBJ2-1
v_call: TRBV7-2
d_call: TRBD2
clone_size: once
cdr3_aa: CASSLGGGGAYNEQFF
cdr3_nt: TGTGCCAGCAGCTTAGGTGGCGGGGGGGCCTACAATGAGCAGTTCTTC

j_call: TRBJ2-5
v_call: TRBV5-8
d_call: -
clone_size: few
cdr3_aa: CASSGRRGTQYF
cdr3_nt: TGTGCCAGCAGCGGGCGCAGGGGTACCCAGTACTTC

j_call: TRBJ2-3
v_call: TRBV9
d_call: TRBD1
clone_size: -
cdr3_aa: CASSDTTRGFGTDTQYF
cdr3_nt: TGTGCCAGCAGCGATACAACCAGGGGGTTCGGGACAGATACGCAGTATTTT

j_call: TRBJ2-7
v_call: TRBV5-4
d_call: TRBD2
clone_size: few
cdr3_aa: CASSLGGAQGGSYEQYF
cdr3_nt: TGTGCCAGCAGCTTGGGCGGGGCCCAGGGAGGGTCCTACGAGCAGTACTTC